Listed below are T cell receptor beta chains from one sample, sequenced in a study of Graves' ophthalmopathy and Graves' hyperthyroidism. Each CDR3 protein is one row after TCRdb ran MiXCR on the multiplex PCR reads. In the table there are some 1.1 million distinct CDR3 sequences, less than 45% of which are singletons. The sample comprised peripheral blood or thyroid tissue (not recorded which). The receptors shown here come from an adult man with Graves' hyperthyroidism. The CDR3 runs from the conserved cysteine through the conserved F or W. The D gene is left open where the match is weak. Clone size, where shown, is once, few, many, or a class for clones that have expanded.

NA	TRBV7-2	NA	13	TRBJ2-5	CASSQSSVATQYF	TGTGCCAGCAGCCAAAGTAGCGTGGCGACCCAGTACTTC
many	TRBV7-9	NA	18	TRBJ1-4	CASTTSWGLGSRNEKLFF	TGTGCCAGCACCACGTCGTGGGGGTTGGGCAGCCGAAATGAAAAACTGTTTTTT
many	TRBV9	NA	15	TRBJ1-5	CASSEGGWSNQPQHF	TGTGCCAGCAGCGAAGGGGGATGGAGCAATCAGCCCCAGCATTTT
NA	TRBV7-9	NA	14	TRBJ1-5	CASSEAGGTQPQHF	TGTGCCAGCAGTGAAGCGGGAGGGACGCAGCCCCAGCATTTT
NA	TRBV2	TRBD1	14	TRBJ2-5	CASPSRGQMETQYF	TGTGCCAGCCCGTCCCGGGGACAGATGGAGACCCAGTACTTC
NA	TRBV6-6	TRBD1	14	TRBJ1-2	CASSYGTEQGGYTF	TGTGCCAGCAGTTACGGGACAGAACAGGGCGGCTACACCTTC
many	TRBV20-1	TRBD2	13	TRBJ2-7	CSAERGRSYEQYF	TGCAGTGCCGAGCGGGGGAGGTCCTACGAGCAGTACTTC
NA	TRBV10-3	TRBD2	14	TRBJ2-7	CAISGTSGRSEQYF	TGTGCCATCAGTGGGACTAGCGGGAGAAGCGAGCAGTACTTC
many	TRBV12-3/TRBV12-4	NA	13	TRBJ2-7	CASSLTTTLEQYF	TGTGCCAGCAGTCTGACGACTACCCTCGAGCAGTACTTC
NA	TRBV30	TRBD1	12	TRBJ1-2	CAWSRGGSGYTF	TGTGCCTGGAGTAGAGGGGGCAGTGGCTACACCTTC
NA	TRBV28	NA	16	TRBJ1-2	CASITLGLGGRNGYTF	TGTGCCAGCATCACCCTCGGTCTGGGCGGGAGGAATGGCTACACCTTC
NA	TRBV3-1	NA	15	TRBJ1-2	CASSQRDTSGYGYTF	TGTGCCAGCAGCCAAAGGGACACCTCCGGCTATGGCTACACCTTC
few	TRBV2	NA	12	TRBJ2-5	CASSFQGRTQYF	TGTGCCAGCAGTTTCCAGGGAAGGACCCAGTACTTC
NA	TRBV29-1	TRBD1	14	TRBJ1-2	CSVEGGQGAMGYTF	TGCAGCGTTGAAGGGGGACAGGGGGCGATGGGCTACACCTTC
NA	TRBV2	NA	14	TRBJ1-1	CASLGLPGGTEAFF	TGTGCCAGCCTTGGACTACCGGGGGGGACTGAAGCTTTCTTT
many	TRBV10-2	NA	15	TRBJ1-5	CASSEYAGANQPQHF	TGCGCCAGCAGTGAGTATGCAGGGGCTAATCAGCCCCAGCATTTT
few	TRBV5-6	NA	11	TRBJ1-6	CASSPGKALHF	TGTGCCAGCAGCCCCGGTAAGGCCCTCCACTTT
many	TRBV2	NA	18	TRBJ2-6	CASSEGFGSGPGANVLTF	TGTGCCAGCAGTGAAGGTTTTGGGTCAGGCCCCGGGGCCAACGTCCTGACTTTC
few	TRBV7-2	TRBD1	14	TRBJ1-6	CASSPGQGNPPLHF	TGTGCCAGCAGTCCTGGACAGGGGAATCCACCCCTCCACTTT
NA	TRBV7-2	NA	10	TRBJ1-4	CAIRGAGLFF	TGTGCCATCCGGGGGGCAGGACTGTTTTTT
NA	TRBV5-1	TRBD1	15	TRBJ2-7	CASSATGVGSYEQYF	TGCGCCAGCAGCGCGACAGGGGTTGGCTCCTACGAGCAGTACTTC
NA	TRBV2	NA	15	TRBJ1-4	CASSERRQANEKLFF	TGTGCCAGCAGTGAAAGGCGCCAGGCTAATGAAAAACTGTTTTTT
NA	TRBV20-1	NA	15	TRBJ2-2	CSARAVGRTLGELFF	TGCAGTGCTAGAGCGGTGGGCAGGACCCTGGGGGAGCTGTTTTTT
NA	TRBV10-2	TRBD2	16	TRBJ2-1	CASSAGLAGTYNEQFF	TGCGCCAGCAGTGCCGGACTAGCGGGGACCTACAATGAGCAGTTCTTC
few	TRBV10-1	TRBD1	17	TRBJ2-7	CASSTLRPGQGFYEQYF	TGCGCCAGCAGTACACTTAGACCGGGACAGGGTTTTTACGAGCAGTACTTC
many	TRBV5-5	NA	14	TRBJ1-1	CASSLLGGITEAFF	TGTGCCAGCAGTTTATTAGGAGGAATCACTGAAGCTTTCTTT
NA	TRBV7-9	NA	15	TRBJ1-1	CASSLWGAENTEAFF	TGTGCCAGCAGTTTATGGGGGGCGGAGAACACTGAAGCTTTCTTT
many	TRBV7-9	NA	15	TRBJ1-1	CASSLSGTMNTEAFF	TGTGCCAGCAGCTTATCAGGAACAATGAACACTGAAGCTTTCTTT
few	TRBV27	NA	15	TRBJ1-1	CASSLSPGPNTEAFF	TGTGCCAGCAGTTTATCACCGGGGCCGAACACTGAAGCTTTCTTT
few	TRBV5-1	TRBD2	17	TRBJ2-2	CASSLSTSGSRTGELFF	TGCGCCAGCAGCTTATCTACTAGCGGGAGTCGGACCGGGGAGCTGTTTTTT
NA	TRBV25-1	TRBD1	13	TRBJ1-2	CARGETGAYGYTF	TGTGCTAGAGGGGAAACAGGGGCCTATGGCTACACCTTC
NA	TRBV9	NA	14	TRBJ2-7	CASSPGTHPGEQYF	TGTGCCAGCAGCCCCGGGACGCACCCGGGCGAGCAGTACTTC
NA	TRBV19	NA	18	TRBJ1-5	CASSSASSQGSLGQPQHF	TGTGCCAGTAGTAGCGCCAGCAGCCAAGGGAGTCTTGGTCAGCCCCAGCATTTT
many	TRBV20-1	NA	13	TRBJ2-7	CSAGRDGSYEQYF	TGCAGTGCCGGCCGGGACGGATCCTACGAGCAGTACTTC
NA	TRBV5-1	NA	14	TRBJ2-2	CASSRTGTYAELFF	TGCGCCAGCAGCAGGACCGGGACCTACGCGGAGCTGTTTTTT
few	TRBV29-1	NA	13	TRBJ2-7	CSATRGGWDEQYF	TGCAGCGCGACCCGCGGAGGGTGGGACGAGCAGTACTTC
NA	TRBV6-5	NA	14	TRBJ2-7	CASWAGGIPYEQHF	NA
once	TRBV14	TRBD1	20	TRBJ1-5	CASSLLWTGGSSGSNQPQHF	TGTGCCAGCAGTTTACTGTGGACAGGGGGATCCAGTGGGAGCAATCAGCCCCAGCATTTT
NA	TRBV11-2	NA	15	TRBJ2-7	CASSLGVIRGSEQYF	TGTGCCAGCAGCTTAGGAGTCATCCGCGGCTCCGAGCAGTACTTC
many	TRBV2	NA	14	TRBJ1-2	CASSEGQLNYGYTF	TGTGCCAGCAGTGAAGGCCAGCTTAACTATGGCTACACCTTC
NA	TRBV7-2	NA	13	TRBJ2-3	CASSLEVWATQYF	TGTGCCAGCAGCTTAGAAGTGTGGGCCACGCAGTATTTT
few	TRBV28	TRBD1	14	TRBJ1-2	CASRSRGDGYGYTF	TGTGCCAGCAGATCCAGGGGGGACGGCTATGGCTACACCTTC
many	TRBV6-5	TRBD1	12	TRBJ1-1	CASSYGTGGTFF	TGTGCCAGCAGTTACGGGACAGGGGGGACTTTCTTT
NA	TRBV5-1	NA	17	TRBJ1-3	CASSHEPGKGSGNTVYF	TGCGCCAGCAGCCATGAACCAGGGAAGGGAAGTGGAAACACCGTATATTTT
many	TRBV29-1	NA	15	TRBJ2-7	CSVGGRETGVYKQYF	TGCAGCGTTGGGGGGCGAGAGACAGGAGTCTACAAGCAGTACTTC
many	TRBV5-6	TRBD1	14	TRBJ2-7	CASSDRDRRYEQYF	TGTGCCAGCAGCGACCGGGACAGGAGATACGAGCAGTACTTC
many	TRBV2	NA	14	TRBJ1-4	CASRDSPRGEKLFF	TGTGCCAGCAGAGATAGCCCGAGGGGGGAAAAACTGTTTTTT
NA	TRBV4-3	NA	16	TRBJ1-4	CASSRPRGLLGEKLFF	TGCGCCAGCAGCCGACCTCGAGGGCTCCTGGGTGAAAAACTGTTTTTT
NA	TRBV3-1	TRBD1	15	TRBJ1-2	CASSRGRGQNYGYTF	TGTGCCAGCAGCCGGGGGCGGGGACAGAACTATGGCTACACCTTC
NA	TRBV29-1	NA	13	TRBJ2-2	CSVERGYTGELFF	TGCAGCGTTGAAAGGGGGTACACCGGGGAGCTGTTTTTT
many	TRBV19	NA	14	TRBJ2-2	CASSIQDSTGELFF	TGTGCCAGTAGTATACAAGACAGCACCGGGGAGCTGTTTTTT